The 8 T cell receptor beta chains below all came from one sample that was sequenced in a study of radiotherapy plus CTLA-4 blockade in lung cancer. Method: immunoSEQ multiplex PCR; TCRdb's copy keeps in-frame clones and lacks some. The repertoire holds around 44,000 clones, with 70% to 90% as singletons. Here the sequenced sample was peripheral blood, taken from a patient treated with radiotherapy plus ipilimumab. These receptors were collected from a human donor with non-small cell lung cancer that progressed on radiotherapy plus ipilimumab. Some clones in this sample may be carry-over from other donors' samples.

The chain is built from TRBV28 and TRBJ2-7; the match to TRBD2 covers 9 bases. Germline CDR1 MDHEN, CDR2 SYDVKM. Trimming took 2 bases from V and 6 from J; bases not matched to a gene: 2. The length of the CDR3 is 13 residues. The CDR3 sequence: CASSLVAGAEQYF. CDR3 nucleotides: TGTGCCAGCAGTTTAGTAGCGGGGGCCGAGCAGTACTTC.

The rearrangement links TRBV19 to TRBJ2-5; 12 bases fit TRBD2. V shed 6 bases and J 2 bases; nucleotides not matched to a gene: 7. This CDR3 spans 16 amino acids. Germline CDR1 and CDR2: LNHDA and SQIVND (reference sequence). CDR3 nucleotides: TGTGCCAGTAGCCCTACTAGCGGGAGGTTACAAGAGACCCAGTACTTC. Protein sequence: CASSPTSGRLQETQYF.

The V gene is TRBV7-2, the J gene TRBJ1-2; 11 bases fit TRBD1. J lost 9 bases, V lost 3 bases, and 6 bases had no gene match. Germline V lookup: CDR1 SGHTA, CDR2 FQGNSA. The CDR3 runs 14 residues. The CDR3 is CASSFRDRGDRYTF. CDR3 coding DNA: TGTGCCAGCAGCTTCCGGGACAGGGGGGACCGCTACACCTTC.

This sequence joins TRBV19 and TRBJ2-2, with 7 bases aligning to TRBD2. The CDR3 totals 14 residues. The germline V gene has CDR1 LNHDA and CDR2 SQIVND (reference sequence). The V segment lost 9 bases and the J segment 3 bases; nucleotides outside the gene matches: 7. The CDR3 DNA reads TGTGCCAGCGGGGCAGCGGGACACACCGGGGAGCTGTTTTTT. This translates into CASGAAGHTGELFF. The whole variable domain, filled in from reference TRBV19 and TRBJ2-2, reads DGGITQSPKYLFRKEGQNVTLSCEQNLNHDAMYWYRQDPGQGLRLIYYSQIVNDFQKGDIAEGYSVSREKKESFPLTVTSAQKNPTAFYLCASGAAGHTGELFFGEGSRLTVL.

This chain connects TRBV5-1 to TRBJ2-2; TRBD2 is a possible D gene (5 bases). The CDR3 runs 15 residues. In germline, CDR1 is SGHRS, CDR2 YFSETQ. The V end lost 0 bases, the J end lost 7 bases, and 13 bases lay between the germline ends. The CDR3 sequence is CASSLVLGSYGELFF. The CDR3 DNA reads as TGCGCCAGCAGCTTGGTGCTAGGGAGTTACGGGGAGCTGTTTTTT.

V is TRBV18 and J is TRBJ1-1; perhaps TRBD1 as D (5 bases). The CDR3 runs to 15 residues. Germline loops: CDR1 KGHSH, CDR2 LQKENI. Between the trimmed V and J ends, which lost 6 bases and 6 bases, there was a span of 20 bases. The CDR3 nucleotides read TGTGCCAGCTCGACGGGACTCCAAGGGTTGTCTGAAGCTTTCTTT. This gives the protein CASSTGLQGLSEAFF. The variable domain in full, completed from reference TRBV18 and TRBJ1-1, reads NAGVMQNPRHLVRRRGQEARLRCSPMKGHSHVYWYRQLPEEGLKFMVYLQKENIIDESGMPKERFSAEFPKEGPSILRIQQVVRGDSAAYFCASSTGLQGLSEAFFGQGTRLTVV.

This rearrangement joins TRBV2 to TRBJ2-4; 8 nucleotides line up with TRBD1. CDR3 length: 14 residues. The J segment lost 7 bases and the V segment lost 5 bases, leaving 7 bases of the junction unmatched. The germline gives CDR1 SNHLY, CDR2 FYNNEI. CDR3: CASSLQGAWNIQYF. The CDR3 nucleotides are TGTGCCAGCAGTCTTCAGGGGGCATGGAACATTCAGTACTTC.

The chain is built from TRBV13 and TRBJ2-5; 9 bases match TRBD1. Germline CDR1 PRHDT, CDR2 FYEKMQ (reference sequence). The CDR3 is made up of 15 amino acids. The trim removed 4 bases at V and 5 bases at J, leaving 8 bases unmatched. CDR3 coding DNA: TGTGCCAGCAGCTCAGCACAGGGGGCGCGGGAGACCCAGTACTTC. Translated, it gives CASSSAQGARETQYF.